The 13 T cell receptor beta chains given below trace back to one sample, sequenced in a study of blood T cell repertoires in COVID-19. Clones were sequenced by immunoSEQ multiplex PCR, and TCRdb holds only the in-frame ones, with some missing. The table records around 330,000 clones, over 85% of them present only once. The sample taken for sequencing was PBMCs or T cells enriched from blood (not recorded which). These TCRs come from a man aged 55-75 years who had recovered from COVID-19.

The chain has TRBV7-9 and TRBJ2-1; 8 nucleotides agree with TRBD2. This CDR3 is 15 amino acids long. Germline CDR1 SEHNR, CDR2 FQNEAQ (reference sequence). With 2 bases clipped from V and 10 bases from J, the junction kept 10 bases outside the gene matches. In DNA form, the CDR3 reads TGTGCCAGCAGCTTAACCCGGGAGGGCCTTTGGGAGCAGTTCTTC. Amino acid sequence: CASSLTREGLWEQFF.

The J gene is TRBJ1-5, the V gene TRBV3-1 (or the pseudogene TRBV3-2); D remains ambiguous. Trimming shortened V by 4 bases and J by 6 bases, and 16 bases separated the two germline ends. Per the germline V gene, CDR1 is LGHDT and CDR2 is YNNKEL (reference sequence). This CDR3 is 15 amino acids long. This chain's CDR3 is CASSRAGPSGQPQHF. The CDR3 DNA is TGTGCCAGCAGCCGCGCGGGCCCCTCGGGTCAGCCCCAGCATTTT.

The sample holds one count of this clone. The chain combines TRBV5-4 with TRBJ1-1, with 11 bases aligning to TRBD1. The CDR3 is made up of 16 amino acids. Trimming at V came to 4 bases and at J to 1 base, leaving 6 bases not matched to a gene. Looked up from germline, CDR1 is SGHNT and CDR2 is YYREEE (reference sequence). The CDR3, as DNA: TGTGCCAGCAGCAGGGACAGGGGGTTGACGAACACTGAAGCTTTCTTT. Translating gives CASSRDRGLTNTEAFF.

The rearrangement links TRBV10-3 to TRBJ2-1; TRBD2 matches at 7 bases. CDR1 and CDR2 (germline): ENHRY, SYGVKD. The ends lost 11 bases at V and 4 bases at J; junction bases unmatched: 17. The CDR3 consists of 16 residues. CDR3 in amino acids: CAVGGVRGTFYNEQFF. CDR3 coding DNA: TGTGCCGTCGGCGGCGTGCGGGGGACCTTTTACAATGAGCAGTTCTTC.

The genes are TRBV18 and TRBJ1-1; D is perhaps TRBD1 (5 bases). CDR1 is KGHSH, CDR2 LQKENI, per germline. Trimming left V 2 bases short and J 6 bases short, with 13 bases between. This CDR3 has 14 residues. The DNA of the CDR3 is TGTGCCAGCTCACCAGGCCAGGGAGGCTCTGAAGCTTTCTTT. Protein product: CASSPGQGGSEAFF. The full variable domain, its missing parts supplied by reference TRBV18 and TRBJ1-1, is NAGVMQNPRHLVRRRGQEARLRCSPMKGHSHVYWYRQLPEEGLKFMVYLQKENIIDESGMPKERFSAEFPKEGPSILRIQQVVRGDSAAYFCASSPGQGGSEAFFGQGTRLTVV.

The chain uses TRBV7-9 and TRBJ1-1; TRBD1 agrees at 8 bases. The ends lost 5 bases at V and 3 bases at J; junction bases unmatched: 5. The germline V gene has CDR1 SEHNR and CDR2 FQNEAQ (reference sequence). The CDR3 loop spans 14 amino acids. The CDR3 is CASSPLDRDTEAFF. CDR3 nucleotide sequence: TGTGCCAGCAGCCCCCTGGACAGGGACACTGAAGCTTTCTTT.

The chain links TRBV18 to TRBJ2-1; 9 bases align to TRBD2. The J segment lost 0 bases and the V segment lost 3 bases, leaving 9 bases of the junction unmatched. The germline V gene encodes CDR1 KGHSH and CDR2 LQKENI. CDR3 size: 18 residues. The CDR3 spells CASSPRTSAKSSYNEQFF. CDR3 DNA: TGTGCCAGCTCACCGAGGACTAGCGCCAAGAGCTCCTACAATGAGCAGTTCTTC.

The chain couples TRBV6-2 or TRBV6-3 to TRBJ2-2; no definite D call. The CDR3 sequence is 16 residues long. Per germline, CDR1 MNHEY and CDR2 SVGEGT. Trimming stripped 0 bases from V and 0 bases from J, with 8 bases between. The CDR3 nucleotides are TGTGCCAGCAGTTACTCAGAGACAACGAACACCGGGGAGCTGTTTTTT. It specifies CASSYSETTNTGELFF.

This clone is a singleton in its sample. V and J are TRBV6-5 and TRBJ2-7; D remains unclear. Germline CDR1 and CDR2: MNHEY and SVGAGI. CDR3 length: 15 residues. Trimming removed 0 bases from V and 0 bases from J, with 9 bases in between. The CDR3 DNA reads TGTGCCAGCAGTTACTCGGGCGCCCGCTCCTACGAGCAGTACTTC. It encodes CASSYSGARSYEQYF.

This clone is a singleton in its sample. The genes are TRBV3-1 (or the pseudogene TRBV3-2) and TRBJ1-6; D is uncertain. This CDR3 is built from 13 residues. Looked up from germline, CDR1 is LGHDT and CDR2 is YNNKEL (reference sequence). V was trimmed by 4 bases and J by 9 bases, leaving 10 bases between them. The CDR3 is CASSLSGVSPLHF. The CDR3 DNA reads as TGTGCCAGCAGCCTCTCGGGTGTTTCACCCCTCCACTTT.

The chain combines TRBV29-1 with TRBJ2-3; D ambiguous. V was shortened by 0 bases and J by 6 bases, with 19 bases between the two germline ends. In germline, CDR1 is SQVTM, CDR2 ANQGSEA. The CDR3 spans 16 residues. CDR3 residues: CSVEDLLRQKPDTQYF. The CDR3 coding sequence is TGCAGCGTTGAAGACCTTCTCAGGCAAAAACCCGATACGCAGTATTTT.

V gene TRBV12-3 or TRBV12-4 combines with J gene TRBJ1-4; tentatively, D is TRBD1 (5 bases). This CDR3 spans 13 amino acids. Trimming shortened V by 4 bases and J by 11 bases, and 14 bases separated the two germline ends. This CDR3 is CASSSGQVGKLFF. DNA of the CDR3: TGTGCCAGCAGTTCAGGGCAGGTTGGCAAACTGTTTTTT.

The chain uses TRBV10-3 and TRBJ1-2; weak D call: TRBD1 (6 bases). There are 14 residues in the CDR3. CDR1 is ENHRY, CDR2 SYGVKD, per germline. V was clipped by 3 bases and J by 4 bases, with 12 bases between them. The CDR3 DNA reads as TGTGCCATCAGTGACCCCAGGGGTTTCTATGGCTACACCTTC. Protein product: CAISDPRGFYGYTF.